The 18 T cell receptor beta chains reported below all come from one sample, sequenced in a study of T cell responses to AZD1222 COVID-19 vaccine. The protocol was immunoSEQ multiplex PCR, while the TCRdb copy is restricted to in-frame clones and leaves out a portion. Of about 110,000 clones in the sample, about 92% were seen once. Sequencing used peripheral blood, obtained 28 days after the second AZD1222 dose. Receptors originate from an adult who received the AZD1222 COVID-19 vaccine.

This sequence joins TRBV5-1 and TRBJ2-7; 8 nucleotides agree with TRBD1. CDR3 size: 15 residues. V was clipped by 0 bases and J by 2 bases; unmatched bases: 4. CDR1 is SGHRS, CDR2 YFSETQ, per germline. The CDR3 bases are TGCGCCAGCAGCTTGGGTGGACAGGGACCCTACGAGCAGTACTTC. Protein sequence: CASSLGGQGPYEQYF. Supplemented by reference TRBV5-1 and TRBJ2-7, the full variable domain reads KAGVTQTPRYLIKTRGQQVTLSCSPISGHRSVSWYQQTPGQGLQFLFEYFSETQRNKGNFPGRFSGRQFSNSRSEMNVSTLELGDSALYLCASSLGGQGPYEQYFGPGTRLTVT.

The count of this clone is one. The J gene is TRBJ2-5, the V gene TRBV28; no clear D. Trimming removed 2 bases from V and 1 base from J, with 8 bases in between. The V gene's germline CDR1 is MDHEN and CDR2 SYDVKM. The CDR3 consists of 14 residues. CDR3 sequence: CASSLPKRQETQYF. CDR3 DNA: TGTGCCAGCAGTTTACCGAAACGCCAAGAGACCCAGTACTTC.

This clone has only a few counts. The chain is built from TRBV5-4 and TRBJ2-7; 12 nucleotides line up with TRBD1. Germline assignment: CDR1 SGHNT and CDR2 YYREEE (reference sequence). There are 16 residues in the CDR3. The J segment lost 5 bases and the V segment lost 5 bases, leaving 11 bases of the junction unmatched. The CDR3 loop is CASSLTGTGGKDEQYF. CDR3 DNA: TGTGCCAGCAGTCTTACCGGGACAGGGGGCAAGGACGAGCAGTACTTC.

This clone was counted a few times. The gene calls are TRBV7-6 and TRBJ2-5, with D perhaps matching TRBD1 or TRBD2 (5 bases each). V was shortened by 1 base and J by 5 bases, with 14 bases between the two germline ends. There are 15 residues in the CDR3. The germline V gene has CDR1 SGHVS and CDR2 FNYEAQ. The CDR3 coding sequence is TGTGCCAGCAGCTTAGGGTACAGATGGGGGGAGACCCAGTACTTC. Its protein product is CASSLGYRWGETQYF.

This chain uses TRBV10-3 with TRBJ1-5; a possible D gene is TRBD1 (5 bases). The CDR3 sequence is 13 residues long. CDR1 and CDR2 (germline): ENHRY, SYGVKD. V was shortened by 3 bases and J by 7 bases, with 10 bases between the two germline ends. The CDR3 reads CAISEGDGQPQHF. In DNA, the CDR3 is TGTGCCATCAGTGAAGGGGATGGGCAGCCCCAGCATTTT.

The V gene is TRBV4-1, the J gene TRBJ2-7; no firm D call. Germline CDR1 is MGHRA and CDR2 is YSYEKL. The CDR3 consists of 11 residues. V was clipped by 5 bases and J by 6 bases, with 8 bases between them. The CDR3 loop reads CASSSTSEQYF. In DNA form, the CDR3 reads TGCGCCAGCAGCAGTACCTCCGAGCAGTACTTC.

The chain carries TRBV27 and TRBJ1-2; D unresolved. The CDR3 has 16 amino acids. V was cut by 5 bases and J by 4 bases, with 20 bases left in between. Looked up from germline, CDR1 is MNHEY and CDR2 is SMNVEV (reference sequence). The CDR3 loop reads CASSGKMGGVIYGYTF. CDR3 sequence (DNA): TGTGCCAGCAGTGGCAAAATGGGTGGGGTTATCTATGGCTACACCTTC.

The sample holds one count of this clone. The chain uses TRBV5-6 and TRBJ2-3; D might be TRBD2 (5 bases). Trimming left V 4 bases short and J 0 bases short, with 18 bases between. CDR1 is SGHDT and CDR2 is YYEEEE in the germline V gene. CDR3 size: 17 residues. The CDR3 spells CASSLRGLRGSTDTQYF. The CDR3 coding sequence is TGTGCCAGCAGCCTACGAGGGCTGCGAGGGAGCACAGATACGCAGTATTTT.

The chain joins TRBV3-1 (or the pseudogene TRBV3-2) to TRBJ2-7; 7 bases agree with TRBD1. Unmatched junction bases numbered 5, after V lost 8 bases and J lost 4 bases. Per germline, CDR1 LGHDT and CDR2 YNNKEL (reference sequence). This CDR3 has 12 residues. CDR3: CASSRQGYEQYF. CDR3 coding DNA: TGTGCCAGCTCCCGACAGGGTTACGAGCAGTACTTC.

The chain joins TRBV15 to TRBJ1-2; no reliable D call. Deletions cut 3 bases from V and 0 bases from J, with 14 bases between. The germline V gene has CDR1 LNHNV and CDR2 YYDKDF (reference sequence). CDR3 length: 16 residues. The CDR3 DNA reads as TGTGCCACCAGCAGTGGGTACCGACCCTCTAACTATGGCTACACCTTC. It specifies CATSSGYRPSNYGYTF.

The chain joins TRBV5-1 to TRBJ2-1; 9 bases line up with TRBD2. Germline assignment: CDR1 SGHRS and CDR2 YFSETQ. The CDR3 length is 16 residues. J was trimmed by 0 bases and V by 2 bases; bases with no gene match: 3. In DNA form, the CDR3 reads TGCGCCAGCAGCTTCGGCGGGAGGGCCTCCTACAATGAGCAGTTCTTC. This sequence encodes CASSFGGRASYNEQFF.

The J gene is TRBJ2-7, the V gene TRBV6-1; no firm D call. V was cut by 1 base and J by 13 bases, with 11 bases left in between. Germline V gene data show CDR1 as MNHNS and CDR2 as SASEGT. The CDR3 contains 11 residues. The CDR3 bases are TGTGCCAGCAGTGAAGGAACTTTCCGATACTTC. Protein: CASSEGTFRYF.

The chain is built from TRBV13 and TRBJ1-2; 7 nucleotides match TRBD1. Germline V lookup: CDR1 PRHDT, CDR2 FYEKMQ (reference sequence). Trimming at V came to 5 bases and at J to 2 bases, leaving 2 bases not matched to a gene. This CDR3 is built from 13 residues. The CDR3 is CASSPQGNYGYTF. The CDR3 bases are TGTGCCAGCAGCCCACAGGGGAACTATGGCTACACCTTC.

The chain couples TRBV2 to TRBJ2-2, with 9 nucleotides matching TRBD1. Germline values: CDR1 SNHLY, CDR2 FYNNEI. Trimming at V came to 7 bases and at J to 3 bases, leaving 6 bases not matched to a gene. This CDR3 has 15 residues. CDR3 amino acids: CASNHRGRDTGELFF. The CDR3 DNA follows: TGTGCCAGCAATCACAGGGGGCGCGACACCGGGGAGCTGTTTTTT.

The chain joins TRBV11-3 to TRBJ2-1, with 7 bases matching TRBD2. The CDR3 contains 15 residues. Looked up from germline, CDR1 is SGHNT and CDR2 is YENEEA. J gave up 4 bases and V 4 bases, and 7 bases lay outside the gene matches. The CDR3 DNA sequence: TGTGCCAGCAGCTCTAGCGGTGGGGCATACAATGAGCAGTTCTTC. This gives the protein CASSSSGGAYNEQFF. The entire variable domain, with the rest obtained from reference TRBV11-3 and TRBJ2-1, is as follows: EAGVVQSPRYKIIEKKQPVAFWCNPISGHNTLYWYLQNLGQGPELLIRYENEEAVDDSQLPKDRFSAERLKGVDSTLKIQPAELGDSAVYLCASSSSGGAYNEQFFGPGTRLTVL.

This rearrangement joins TRBV7-2 to TRBJ2-2; D uncertain. The CDR3 contains 16 residues. The V gene lost 3 bases and the J gene lost 1 base, with 12 bases spanning the gap. Germline V gene data show CDR1 as SGHTA and CDR2 as FQGNSA. The CDR3 DNA reads TGTGCCAGCAGCTTTTTTAGTCCGGGGAACACCGGGGAGCTGTTTTTT. Its translation is CASSFFSPGNTGELFF. The whole variable domain, remainder taken from reference TRBV7-2 and TRBJ2-2, is GAGVSQSPSNKVTEKGKDVELRCDPISGHTALYWYRQSLGQGLEFLIYFQGNSAPDKSGLPSDRFSAERTGGSVSTLTIQRTQQEDSAVYLCASSFFSPGNTGELFFGEGSRLTVL.

CDR3: CASRDREVGKLFF. The CDR3 DNA follows: TGTGCCAGCAGAGACAGGGAGGTCGGAAAACTGTTTTTT. V and J are TRBV12-3 or TRBV12-4 and TRBJ1-4, with 7 positions matching TRBD1. V shed 6 bases and J 10 bases; nucleotides not matched to a gene: 8. The CDR3 has 13 amino acids.

CDR3 protein: CASSSLTGGDVLTF. Written as DNA, the CDR3 is TGTGCCAGCAGTTCGCTCACAGGGGGTGACGTCCTGACTTTC. This chain links TRBV6-6 with TRBJ2-6, with 8 bases matching TRBD1. This CDR3 contains 14 residues. V dropped 4 bases and J dropped 11; count of bases not matched to a gene: 7. Per the germline V gene, CDR1 is MNHNY and CDR2 is SVGAGI (reference sequence).